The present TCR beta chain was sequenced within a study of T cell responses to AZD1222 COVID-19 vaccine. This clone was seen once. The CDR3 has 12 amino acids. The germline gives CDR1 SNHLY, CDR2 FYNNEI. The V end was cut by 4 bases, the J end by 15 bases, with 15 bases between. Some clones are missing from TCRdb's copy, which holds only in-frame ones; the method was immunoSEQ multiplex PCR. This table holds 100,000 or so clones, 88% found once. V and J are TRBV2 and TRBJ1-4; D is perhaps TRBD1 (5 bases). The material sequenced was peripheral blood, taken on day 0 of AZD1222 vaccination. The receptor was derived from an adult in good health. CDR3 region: CASSGTGDGVFF. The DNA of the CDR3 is TGTGCCAGCAGTGGAACAGGTGATGGTGTGTTTTTT.